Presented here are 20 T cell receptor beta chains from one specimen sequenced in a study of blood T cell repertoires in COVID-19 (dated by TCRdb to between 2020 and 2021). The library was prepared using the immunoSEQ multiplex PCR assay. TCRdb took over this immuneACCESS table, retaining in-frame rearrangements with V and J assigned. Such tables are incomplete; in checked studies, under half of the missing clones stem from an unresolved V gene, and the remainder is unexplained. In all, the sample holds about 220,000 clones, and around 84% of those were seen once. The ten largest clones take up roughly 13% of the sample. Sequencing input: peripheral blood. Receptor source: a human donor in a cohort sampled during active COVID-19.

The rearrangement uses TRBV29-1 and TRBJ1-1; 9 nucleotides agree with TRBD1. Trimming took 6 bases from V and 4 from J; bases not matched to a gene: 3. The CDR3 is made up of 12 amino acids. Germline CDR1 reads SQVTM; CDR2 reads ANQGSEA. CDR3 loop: CSVTGGFTEAFF. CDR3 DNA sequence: TGCAGCGTAACAGGGGGCTTCACTGAAGCTTTCTTT. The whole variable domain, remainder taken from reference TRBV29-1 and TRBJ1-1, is SAVISQKPSRDICQRGTSLTIQCQVDSQVTMMFWYRQQPGQSLTLIATANQGSEATYESGFVIDKFPISRPNLTFSTLTVSNMSPEDSSIYLCSVTGGFTEAFFGQGTRLTVV.

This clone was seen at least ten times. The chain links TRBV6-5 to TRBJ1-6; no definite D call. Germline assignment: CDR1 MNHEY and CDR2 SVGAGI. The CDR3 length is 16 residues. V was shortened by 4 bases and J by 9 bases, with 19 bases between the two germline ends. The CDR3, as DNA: TGTGCCAGCAGTTCCTCTCCACCCCAGGAGGGTTCACCCCTCCACTTT. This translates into CASSSSPPQEGSPLHF.

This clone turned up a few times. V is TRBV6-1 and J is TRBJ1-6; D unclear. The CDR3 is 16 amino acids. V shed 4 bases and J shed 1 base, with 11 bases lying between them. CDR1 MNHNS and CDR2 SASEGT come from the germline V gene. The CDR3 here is CASSATRTSYNSPLHF. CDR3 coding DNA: TGTGCCAGCAGTGCGACAAGAACATCCTATAATTCACCCCTCCACTTT.

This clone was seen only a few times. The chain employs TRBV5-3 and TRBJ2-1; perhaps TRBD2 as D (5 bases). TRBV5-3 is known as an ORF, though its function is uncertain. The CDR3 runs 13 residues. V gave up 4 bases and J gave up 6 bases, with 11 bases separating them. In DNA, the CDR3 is TGTGCCAGAAGCCCCGGACTCATCAATGAGCAGTTCTTC. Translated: CARSPGLINEQFF.

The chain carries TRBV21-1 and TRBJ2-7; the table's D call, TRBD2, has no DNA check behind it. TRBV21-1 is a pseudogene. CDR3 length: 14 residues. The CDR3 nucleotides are TGTGCCAGCAGCTGGGGACTAGCCTATAAAGAGCAGTACTTC. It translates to CASSWGLAYKEQYF.

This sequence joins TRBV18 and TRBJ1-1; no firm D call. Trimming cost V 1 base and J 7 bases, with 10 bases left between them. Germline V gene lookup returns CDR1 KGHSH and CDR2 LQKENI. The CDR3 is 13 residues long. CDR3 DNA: TGTGCCAGCTCACCACGCGTGAGCGATGAAGCTTTCTTT. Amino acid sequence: CASSPRVSDEAFF.

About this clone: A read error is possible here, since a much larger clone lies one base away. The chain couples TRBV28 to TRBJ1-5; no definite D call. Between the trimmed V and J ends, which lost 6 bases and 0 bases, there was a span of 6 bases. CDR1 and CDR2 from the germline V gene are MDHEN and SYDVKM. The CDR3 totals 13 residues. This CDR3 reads CASSLDSNQPQHF. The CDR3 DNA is TGTGCCAGCAGCCTAGATAGCAATCAGCCCCAGCATTTT.

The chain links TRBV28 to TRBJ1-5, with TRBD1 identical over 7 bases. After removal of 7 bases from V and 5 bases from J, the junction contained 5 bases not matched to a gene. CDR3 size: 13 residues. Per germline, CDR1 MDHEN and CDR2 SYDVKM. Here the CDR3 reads CASTIRGDQPQHF. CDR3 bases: TGTGCCAGCACTATCAGGGGGGATCAGCCCCAGCATTTT.

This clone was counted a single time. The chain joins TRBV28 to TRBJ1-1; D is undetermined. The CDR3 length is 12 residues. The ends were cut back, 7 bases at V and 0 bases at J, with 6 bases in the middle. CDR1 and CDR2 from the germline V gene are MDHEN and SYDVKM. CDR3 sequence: CASTGVNTEAFF. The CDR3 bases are TGTGCCAGCACCGGGGTGAACACTGAAGCTTTCTTT. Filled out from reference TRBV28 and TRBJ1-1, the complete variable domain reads DVKVTQSSRYLVKRTGEKVFLECVQDMDHENMFWYRQDPGLGLRLIYFSYDVKMKEKGDIPEGYSVSREKKERFSLILESASTNQTSMYLCASTGVNTEAFFGQGTRLTVV.

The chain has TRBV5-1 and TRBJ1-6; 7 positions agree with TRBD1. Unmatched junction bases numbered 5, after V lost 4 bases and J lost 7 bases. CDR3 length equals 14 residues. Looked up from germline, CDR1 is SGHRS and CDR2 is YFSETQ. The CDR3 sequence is CASSGGTDNSPLHF. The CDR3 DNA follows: TGCGCCAGCAGCGGAGGGACAGACAATTCACCCCTCCACTTT.

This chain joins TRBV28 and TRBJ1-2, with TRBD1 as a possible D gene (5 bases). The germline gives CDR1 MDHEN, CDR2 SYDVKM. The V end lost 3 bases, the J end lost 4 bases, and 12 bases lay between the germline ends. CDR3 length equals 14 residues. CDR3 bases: TGTGCCAGCAGTTTTCCCAGGGAGGGCTATGGCTACACCTTC. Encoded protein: CASSFPREGYGYTF.

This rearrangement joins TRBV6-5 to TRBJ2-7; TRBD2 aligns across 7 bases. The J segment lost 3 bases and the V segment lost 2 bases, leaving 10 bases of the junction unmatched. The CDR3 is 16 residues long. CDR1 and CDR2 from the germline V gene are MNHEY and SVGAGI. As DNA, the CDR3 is TGTGCCAGCAGTTACGCCTTTCCCGGGGGGAGCTACGAGCAGTACTTC. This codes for CASSYAFPGGSYEQYF.

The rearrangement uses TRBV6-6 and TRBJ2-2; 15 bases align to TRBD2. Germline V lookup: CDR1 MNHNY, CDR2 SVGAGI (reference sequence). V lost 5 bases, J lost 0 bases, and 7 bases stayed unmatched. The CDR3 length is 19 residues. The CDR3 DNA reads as TGTGCCAGCAGTCGCTTGGGACTAGCGGGGGGCTCGAACACCGGGGAGCTGTTTTTT. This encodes CASSRLGLAGGSNTGELFF.

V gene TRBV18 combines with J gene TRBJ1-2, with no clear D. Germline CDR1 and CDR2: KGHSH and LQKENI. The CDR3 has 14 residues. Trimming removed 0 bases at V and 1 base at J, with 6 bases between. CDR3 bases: TGTGCCAGCTCACCACCAGCTCTTAACTATGGCTACACCTTC. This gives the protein CASSPPALNYGYTF. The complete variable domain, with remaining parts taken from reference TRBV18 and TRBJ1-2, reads NAGVMQNPRHLVRRRGQEARLRCSPMKGHSHVYWYRQLPEEGLKFMVYLQKENIIDESGMPKERFSAEFPKEGPSILRIQQVVRGDSAAYFCASSPPALNYGYTFGSGTRLTVV.

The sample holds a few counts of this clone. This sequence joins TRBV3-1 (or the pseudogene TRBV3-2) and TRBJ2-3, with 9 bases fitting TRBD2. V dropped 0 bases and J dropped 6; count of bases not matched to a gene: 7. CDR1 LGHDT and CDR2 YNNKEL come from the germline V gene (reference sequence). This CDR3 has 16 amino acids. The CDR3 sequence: CASSQDPLAGRDTQYF. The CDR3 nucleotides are TGTGCCAGCAGCCAAGATCCACTAGCGGGCAGGGATACGCAGTATTTT.

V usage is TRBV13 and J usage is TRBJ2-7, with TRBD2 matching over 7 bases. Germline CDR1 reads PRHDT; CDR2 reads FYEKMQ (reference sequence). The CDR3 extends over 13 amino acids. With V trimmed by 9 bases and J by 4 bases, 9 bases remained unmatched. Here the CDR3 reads CARPSGSAYEQYF. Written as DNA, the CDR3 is TGTGCCAGACCTAGCGGCAGTGCGTACGAGCAGTACTTC.

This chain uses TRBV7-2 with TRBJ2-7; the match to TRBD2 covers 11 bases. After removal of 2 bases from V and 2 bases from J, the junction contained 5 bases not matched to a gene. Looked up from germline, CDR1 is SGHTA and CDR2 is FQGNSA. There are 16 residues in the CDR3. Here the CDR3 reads CASSLSGTSGAYEQYF. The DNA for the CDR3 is TGTGCCAGCAGCTTATCGGGGACTAGCGGAGCCTACGAGCAGTACTTC.

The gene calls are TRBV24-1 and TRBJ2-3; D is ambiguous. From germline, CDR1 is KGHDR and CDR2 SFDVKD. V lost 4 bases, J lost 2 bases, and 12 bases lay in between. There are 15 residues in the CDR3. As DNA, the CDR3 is TGTGCCACCAGTGACCCCCTCGGAGTCACAGATACGCAGTATTTT. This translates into CATSDPLGVTDTQYF.

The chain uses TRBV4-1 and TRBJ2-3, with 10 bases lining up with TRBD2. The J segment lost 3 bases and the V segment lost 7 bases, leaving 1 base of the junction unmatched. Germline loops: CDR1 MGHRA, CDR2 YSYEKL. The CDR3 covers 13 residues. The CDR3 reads CASTLAGTDTQYF. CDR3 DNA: TGCGCCAGCACACTAGCGGGGACAGATACGCAGTATTTT.

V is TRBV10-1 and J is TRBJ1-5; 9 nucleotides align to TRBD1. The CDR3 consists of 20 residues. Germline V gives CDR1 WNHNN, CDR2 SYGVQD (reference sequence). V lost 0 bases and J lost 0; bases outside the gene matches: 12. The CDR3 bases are TGCGCCAGCAGTGAGTCCTTCACGGGACAGGGACTTTATAGCAATCAGCCCCAGCATTTT. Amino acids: CASSESFTGQGLYSNQPQHF.